A selection of T cell receptor beta chains follows, all from one sample in a study of blood T cell repertoires in COVID-19. Method: immunoSEQ multiplex PCR; TCRdb's copy keeps in-frame clones and lacks some. The sample records 90,000 to 120,000 clones, roughly nine tenths being singletons. Sequencing was performed on peripheral blood. The receptor source for this set is a human donor in a cohort sampled during active COVID-19. The CDR3 runs from the conserved cysteine through the conserved F or W. The D gene is left open where the match is weak. Only some rows state a clone size, as once, few, many or a class for expanded clones.

V	length	J	D	size	CDR3	DNA
TRBV30	13	TRBJ1-5	-	-	CAWSERVGQPQHF	TGTGCCTGGAGTGAGAGGGTGGGGCAGCCCCAGCATTTT
TRBV5-5	15	TRBJ1-1	TRBD1	many	CASSLGPLTGAEAFF	TGTGCCAGCAGCTTGGGGCCGCTTACAGGGGCTGAAGCTTTCTTT
TRBV4-1	15	TRBJ2-2	-	-	CASSQDTRNTGELFF	TGCGCCAGCAGCCAAGATACAAGGAACACCGGGGAGCTGTTTTTT
TRBV24-1	14	TRBJ2-5	-	-	CATSDSAAGETQYF	TGTGCCACCAGTGATTCGGCGGCCGGAGAGACCCAGTACTTC
TRBV5-6	16	TRBJ1-5	-	-	CASSQYHDRTNQPQHF	TGTGCCAGCAGCCAATATCATGACAGAACCAATCAGCCCCAGCATTTT
TRBV3-1/TRBV3-2	14	TRBJ1-2	-	-	CASSHDTGIYGYTF	TGTGCCAGCAGCCATGATACAGGGATCTATGGCTACACCTTC
TRBV28	16	TRBJ1-6	TRBD1	once	CASSPPGQVLNSPLHF	TGTGCCAGCAGTCCCCCCGGACAGGTCCTCAATTCACCCCTCCACTTT
TRBV6-1	15	TRBJ1-1	TRBD1	once	CASSEGDRGGSEAFF	TGTGCCAGCAGTGAAGGGGACAGGGGAGGGAGTGAAGCTTTCTTT
TRBV11-3	15	TRBJ2-1	-	-	CASSLGRDLANEQFF	TGTGCCAGCAGCTTAGGCCGGGACTTAGCCAATGAGCAGTTCTTC
TRBV6-1	15	TRBJ1-3	-	-	CASSEAEGTGNTIYF	TGTGCCAGCAGTGAAGCGGAGGGAACTGGAAACACCATATATTTT
TRBV15	16	TRBJ1-3	-	-	CATSRGQGHSGNTIYF	TGTGCCACCAGCAGAGGGCAGGGACACTCTGGAAACACCATATATTTT
TRBV5-1	15	TRBJ2-7	-	-	CASSLAAGISYEQYF	TGCGCCAGCAGCTTGGCGGCAGGGATCTCCTACGAGCAGTACTTC
TRBV5-5	14	TRBJ1-6	-	-	CASSLEQYNSPLHF	TGTGCCAGCAGCTTGGAACAGTATAATTCACCCCTCCACTTT
TRBV30	14	TRBJ1-5	-	few	CAWSANTFESPQHF	TGTGCCTGGAGTGCGAATACTTTCGAGTCGCCCCAGCATTTT
TRBV5-6	14	TRBJ1-4	TRBD1	-	CASTDRGPNEKLFF	TGTGCCAGCACAGACAGGGGGCCTAATGAAAAACTGTTTTTT
TRBV13	16	TRBJ2-3	TRBD2	-	CASSFRLAGGGDTQYF	TGTGCCAGCAGCTTTCGACTAGCGGGGGGAGGGGATACGCAGTATTTT
TRBV5-1	16	TRBJ2-7	TRBD1	-	CASSLGPQGAGHEQSF	TGCGCCAGCAGCTTAGGTCCGCAGGGGGCGGGCCACGAGCAGTCCTTC
TRBV6-6	15	TRBJ1-1	TRBD1	-	CASSPNRDRVTEAFF	TGTGCCAGCAGCCCGAACCGGGACAGGGTTACTGAAGCTTTCTTT
TRBV19	15	TRBJ2-3	-	-	CASSTPGETLNTQYF	TGTGCCAGTAGTACCCCAGGCGAGACCCTCAATACGCAGTATTTT
TRBV12-3/TRBV12-4	13	TRBJ2-7	TRBD1	-	CASSLSGNRGWYF	TGTGCCAGCAGTTTAAGTGGGAACAGGGGATGGTACTTC
TRBV7-9	14	TRBJ2-7	TRBD1	-	CASSWSGTGHEQYF	TGTGCCAGCAGCTGGTCCGGGACAGGACATGAGCAGTACTTC
TRBV19	15	TRBJ1-1	TRBD1	-	CASSTGQTMNTEAFF	TGTGCCAGTAGTACGGGACAGACCATGAACACTGAAGCTTTCTTT
TRBV5-4	15	TRBJ2-3	-	-	CASSRSGGSTDTQYF	TGTGCCAGCAGCCGGTCTGGCGGAAGCACAGATACGCAGTATTTT
TRBV9	16	TRBJ2-3	-	-	CASSVFGGTGTDTQYF	TGTGCCAGCAGCGTTTTCGGGGGTACAGGAACAGATACGCAGTATTTT
TRBV18	16	TRBJ2-5	-	-	CASSPPVGQTQETQYF	TGTGCCAGCTCACCACCGGTGGGGCAGACCCAAGAGACCCAGTACTTC
TRBV5-1	16	TRBJ2-1	TRBD2	-	CASSLQLAGQYNEQFF	TGCGCCAGCAGCTTGCAACTAGCGGGACAGTACAATGAGCAGTTCTTC
TRBV2	11	TRBJ2-3	TRBD2	-	CAGLGDDTQYF	TGTGCGGGACTAGGGGATGATACGCAGTATTTT
TRBV7-3	14	TRBJ2-2	-	-	CASSLTGSTGELFF	TGTGCCAGCAGCTTAACCGGGTCCACCGGGGAGCTGTTTTTT
TRBV27	14	TRBJ2-7	-	-	CASRELPYSYEQYF	TGTGCCAGCAGAGAACTGCCCTACTCCTACGAGCAGTACTTC
TRBV28	14	TRBJ1-5	-	-	CASLDSGGWGPQHF	TGTGCCAGCCTGGACAGTGGAGGATGGGGGCCCCAGCATTTT
TRBV19	15	TRBJ1-2	-	-	CASSTSLTVNYGYTF	TGTGCCAGTAGCACCTCCCTGACAGTTAACTATGGCTACACCTTC
TRBV7-2	16	TRBJ2-2	TRBD2	-	CASRIPGLAVTGELFF	TGTGCCAGCAGAATTCCGGGACTAGCGGTTACCGGGGAGCTGTTTTTT
TRBV5-1	16	TRBJ2-3	TRBD1	-	CASSPRGQGGTDTQYF	TGCGCCAGCAGCCCCAGGGGACAGGGAGGCACAGATACGCAGTATTTT
TRBV28	12	TRBJ2-7	-	once	CASSIDSYEQYF	TGTGCCAGCAGCATAGACTCCTACGAGCAGTACTTC
TRBV11-2	11	TRBJ2-7	-	-	CASSLNHEQYF	TGTGCCAGCAGCCTAAACCACGAGCAGTACTTC
TRBV7-2	14	TRBJ2-3	-	-	CASSRAGRADTQYF	TGTGCCAGCAGCCGGGCGGGGCGGGCAGATACGCAGTATTTT
TRBV3-1/TRBV3-2	14	TRBJ2-5	TRBD2	-	CASIGGGGLGTQYF	TGTGCCAGCATCGGGGGGGGCGGTTTGGGGACCCAGTACTTC
TRBV28	12	TRBJ1-1	TRBD1	-	CASTREGAKAFF	TGTGCCAGCACCCGCGAGGGGGCAAAAGCTTTCTTT
TRBV5-4	16	TRBJ1-2	TRBD1	-	CASSLAAGTGAYGYTF	TGTGCCAGCAGCTTGGCTGCCGGGACAGGGGCCTATGGCTACACCTTC
TRBV6-6	15	TRBJ1-1	TRBD1	-	CASSYSGQGSSEAFF	TGTGCCAGCAGTTACTCCGGACAGGGCTCGAGTGAAGCTTTCTTT
TRBV28	15	TRBJ1-5	-	-	CASSFSSGERQPQHF	TGTGCCAGCAGTTTCAGTTCCGGGGAGCGTCAGCCCCAGCATTTT
TRBV2	13	TRBJ2-7	-	-	CASSIRVSYEQYF	TGTGCCAGCAGCATACGGGTCTCCTACGAGCAGTACTTC
TRBV24-1	17	TRBJ2-7	TRBD1	-	CATSDLLGGGLTYEQYF	TGTGCCACCAGTGATTTATTAGGGGGCGGATTGACCTACGAGCAGTACTTC
TRBV10-2	16	TRBJ2-7	-	-	CASSESGAGGSYEQYF	TGCGCCAGCAGTGAGTCAGGGGCCGGGGGCTCCTACGAGCAGTACTTC
TRBV5-6	15	TRBJ2-1	TRBD2	-	CASSLALAALQGQFF	TGTGCCAGCAGCTTGGCACTAGCGGCCCTGCAGGGGCAGTTCTTC
TRBV3-1/TRBV3-2	15	TRBJ1-6	TRBD1	-	CASSHLTGGHSPLHF	TGTGCCAGCAGCCACCTTACAGGGGGCCATTCACCCCTCCACTTT
TRBV28	16	TRBJ1-3	-	-	CASSTIWGGSGNTIYF	TGTGCCAGCAGTACCATATGGGGGGGTTCTGGAAACACCATATATTTT